This is a list of T cell receptor beta chains from one sample in a study of blood T cells in healthy people across ages. TCRdb redid the calling of the 5' RACE reads with MiXCR, one entry per CDR3 protein. The sample has about 1.6 million distinct CDR3 sequences; around 35% are singletons. Source material: blood. These receptor sequences come from a woman aged 25 to 39 in good health. The CDR3 runs from the conserved cysteine through the conserved F or W. Fields, in order: V gene, clone size, D gene, J gene, CDR3 protein, CDR3 DNA. D genes are given only for firm matches. Size tells how often a clone was seen (once, few, many) or the class of an expanded clone, and some rows leave it out.

TRBV5-4	-	-	TRBJ2-6	CASSFETRSGANVLTF	TGTGCCAGCAGCTTCGAGACACGCTCTGGGGCCAACGTCCTGACTTTC
TRBV19	few	TRBD2	TRBJ2-1	CASSIPGGTYNEQFF	TGTGCCAGTAGTATCCCGGGGGGTACCTACAATGAGCAGTTCTTC
TRBV11-2	-	-	TRBJ2-1	CASSLDHGGNEQFF	TGTGCCAGCAGCTTAGATCATGGGGGGAATGAGCAGTTCTTC
TRBV3-1	few	-	TRBJ2-1	CASSHLGTGSYNEQFF	TGTGCCAGCAGCCATTTGGGGACTGGCTCCTACAATGAGCAGTTCTTC
TRBV27	-	-	TRBJ2-7	CASSYRATAYEQYF	TGTGCCAGCAGTTACAGGGCAACCGCCTACGAGCAGTACTTC
TRBV9	-	-	TRBJ2-3	CASSVEGMDSTDTQYF	TGTGCCAGCAGCGTAGAAGGGATGGATAGCACAGATACGCAGTATTTT
TRBV3-1	few	TRBD2	TRBJ2-1	CASSQDTAGGDNEQFF	TGTGCCAGCAGCCAAGATACAGCGGGAGGAGACAATGAGCAGTTCTTC
TRBV6-1	few	TRBD1	TRBJ1-2	CASSNWDRNYGYTF	TGTGCCAGCTCAAACTGGGACAGGAACTATGGCTACACCTTC
TRBV27	few	-	TRBJ2-1	CASSSRYDYNEQFF	TGTGCCAGCAGCTCCCGATACGATTACAATGAGCAGTTCTTC
TRBV6-1	-	-	TRBJ2-2	CASSEALIRSGELFF	TGTGCCAGCAGTGAAGCGCTTATTCGGTCCGGGGAGCTGTTTTTT
TRBV27	few	TRBD2	TRBJ2-3	CASSDLGLAGRDTQYF	TGTGCCAGCAGTGATTTGGGACTAGCGGGAAGAGATACGCAGTATTTT
TRBV10-3	-	TRBD1	TRBJ2-2	CAIRDRDVGELFF	TGTGCCATCCGGGACAGGGATGTCGGGGAGCTGTTTTTT
TRBV7-2	few	-	TRBJ1-2	CASSLTNRVNYGYTF	TGTGCCAGCAGCTTAACCAACAGGGTTAACTATGGCTACACCTTC
TRBV21-1	few	-	TRBJ2-3	CASSQGTSEGDTQYF	TGTGCCAGCAGCCAGGGTACTAGCGAGGGAGATACGCAGTATTTT
TRBV20-1	-	-	TRBJ2-5	CSARPIGRRQETQYF	TGCAGTGCTAGGCCGATCGGAAGGCGTCAAGAGACCCAGTACTTC
TRBV10-3	-	TRBD1	TRBJ2-3	CAIGAGTGGTDTQYF	TGTGCCATCGGGGCTGGGACAGGGGGCACAGATACGCAGTATTTT
TRBV7-2	few	-	TRBJ2-6	CASTRRSGANVLTF	TGTGCCAGCACGCGCCGCTCTGGGGCCAACGTCCTGACTTTC
TRBV20-1	many	-	TRBJ2-3	CSARPVGAGNTDTQYF	TGCAGTGCTAGACCCGTAGGGGCGGGGAACACAGATACGCAGTATTTT
TRBV5-1	-	-	TRBJ1-5	CASSLGEEGQPQHF	TGCGCCAGCAGCTTGGGGGAGGAGGGTCAGCCCCAGCATTTT
TRBV12-3/TRBV12-4	many	TRBD1	TRBJ2-7	CASTSLTGAGEQYF	TGTGCCAGTACAAGTCTGACAGGGGCTGGCGAGCAGTACTTC
TRBV7-2	many	TRBD2	TRBJ2-1	CASNSGRSYNEQFF	TGTGCCAGCAATAGCGGGCGGTCCTACAATGAGCAGTTCTTC
TRBV13	few	-	TRBJ2-7	CASSPPGPGSEQYF	TGTGCCAGCAGCCCGCCCGGTCCGGGGAGCGAGCAGTACTTC
TRBV6-6	-	-	TRBJ2-5	CASSPAIRDISKETQYF	TGTGCCAGCAGCCCTGCGATCCGGGACATTTCTAAAGAGACCCAGTACTTC
TRBV3-1	many	TRBD2	TRBJ2-3	CASSQELAVPTDTQYF	TGTGCCAGCAGCCAAGAACTAGCGGTTCCCACAGATACGCAGTATTTT
TRBV7-6	-	-	TRBJ2-5	CASSLVEGAAGETQYF	TGCGCCAGCAGCTTAGTTGAGGGAGCGGCGGGGGAGACCCAGTACTTC
TRBV11-2	-	-	TRBJ2-7	CASSLDSNLFYEQYF	TGTGCCAGCAGCTTAGACAGCAACTTGTTCTACGAGCAGTACTTC
TRBV5-6	-	-	TRBJ1-2	CASSLGSRESGYTF	TGTGCCAGCAGCTTGGGGAGCCGGGAAAGTGGCTACACCTTC
TRBV6-1	-	TRBD1	TRBJ1-5	CASSELRTGGNQPQHF	TGTGCCAGCAGTGAACTTAGAACAGGGGGCAATCAGCCCCAGCATTTT
TRBV29-1	few	-	TRBJ1-2	CSALANYGYTF	TGCAGCGCCCTTGCTAACTATGGCTACACCTTC
TRBV27	once	-	TRBJ2-1	CASSFERASCNEQFF	TGTGCCAGCAGTTTTGAGCGGGCCTCCTGCAATGAGCAGTTCTTC
TRBV20-1	-	-	TRBJ1-5	CNVRRSSNQPQHF	TGCAATGTCCGGCGGTCCTCAAATCAGCCCCAGCATTTT
TRBV6-2/TRBV6-3	many	TRBD1	TRBJ2-7	CASSTGGFYEQYF	TGTGCCAGCAGTACAGGGGGGTTCTACGAGCAGTACTTC
TRBV5-1	-	-	TRBJ2-7	CASSFVGPGGSYEQYF	TGCGCCAGCAGCTTCGTCGGGCCTGGGGGTTCCTACGAGCAGTACTTC
TRBV18	-	-	TRBJ2-3	CASSPSSGGMDGDTQYF	TGTGCCAGCTCACCCTCCTCAGGGGGGATGGATGGAGATACGCAGTATTTT
TRBV7-8	-	-	TRBJ2-3	CASSLRYTSTDTQYF	TGTGCCAGCAGCTTAAGGTATACTAGCACAGATACGCAGTATTTT
TRBV3-1	-	TRBD1	TRBJ2-1	CASSQDFDREFF	TGTGCCAGCAGCCAAGACTTCGACAGGGAGTTCTTC
TRBV7-9	-	-	TRBJ2-2	CASSFPDSNTGELFF	TGTGCCAGCAGCTTCCCGGACAGCAACACCGGGGAGCTGTTTTTT